This T cell receptor (beta chain) was retrieved from a study of blood T cell repertoires in COVID-19. Background on the study: Material from acute and convalescent COVID-19 was sourced from the United States, Italy and Spain. Sources were T cells, B-cell-depleted T cells, or PBMCs; the material itself was cDNA or gDNA.

The CDR3 is 13 residues long. Germline CDR1 and CDR2: SNHLY and FYNNEI. Trimming took off 7 bases at V and 2 bases at J, with 11 bases between the two ends. Assignment of participants to cohorts was predicated upon participant-reported clinical history. Only in-frame clones appear in the TCRdb table, and some are missing; sequencing was by immunoSEQ multiplex PCR. The table includes under 300,000 clones, under 95% detected once. This TCR derives from a middle-aged woman with acute COVID-19. Sequencing was performed on PBMCs or T cells enriched from blood (not recorded which). The chain carries TRBV2 and TRBJ1-1; unclear D gene. Here the CDR3 reads CASTTTPNTEAFF. The CDR3 DNA reads as TGTGCCAGCACAACGACACCTAACACTGAAGCTTTCTTT. Looking up the rest from reference TRBV2 and TRBJ1-1 gives the full variable domain: EPEVTQTPSHQVTQMGQEVILRCVPISNHLYFYWYRQILGQKVEFLVSFYNNEISEKSEIFDDQFSVERPDGSNFTLKIRSTKLEDSAMYFCASTTTPNTEAFFGQGTRLTVV.